The rows below give T cell receptor beta chains drawn from one sample of a study of blood T cell repertoires in COVID-19. Assay: immunoSEQ multiplex PCR; the TCRdb copy retains only in-frame clones and omits some. The sample consists of roughly 260,000 clones, approximately 90% of them appearing once. What was sequenced was peripheral blood. Receptor source: a woman aged 45-65 years who had recovered from COVID-19. The CDR3 runs from the conserved cysteine through the conserved F or W. The D gene is left open where the match is weak. A clone size is listed for some rows: how often the clone was seen (once, few, many), or a class if it is expanded.

CASSSTPGQGQGNTIYF | TGTGCCAGCAGTTCAACTCCGGGACAGGGACAAGGAAACACCATATATTTT | TRBD1 | TRBJ1-3 | TRBV28 | NA
CASSRLAVQETQYF | TGTGCCAGCAGTCGACTAGCGGTCCAAGAGACCCAGTACTTC | TRBD2 | TRBJ2-5 | TRBV6-2/TRBV6-3 | NA
CASSLSQWGRDGYTF | TGTGCCAGCAGCTTGTCCCAATGGGGGCGAGATGGCTACACCTTC | NA | TRBJ1-2 | TRBV5-5 | NA
CASSPGLPPTQFF | TGTGCCAGCTCCCCGGGACTACCCCCTACGCAGTTCTTC | TRBD2 | TRBJ2-1 | TRBV12-3/TRBV12-4 | few
CASTYSGTTDTQYF | TGTGCCAGCACCTATAGCGGGACCACAGATACGCAGTATTTT | TRBD2 | TRBJ2-3 | TRBV5-5 | NA
CASSPNGGAAPRGGTDTQYF | TGTGCCAGCTCACCGAACGGGGGAGCGGCCCCGAGGGGCGGCACAGATACGCAGTATTTT | NA | TRBJ2-3 | TRBV18 | NA
CASSQGGALHRAFF | TGCGCCAGCAGTCAGGGGGGCGCCCTGCACCGAGCTTTCTTT | TRBD1 | TRBJ1-1 | TRBV10-2 | NA
CASSWTGGDGYTF | TGTGCCAGCAGTTGGACAGGGGGCGACGGCTACACCTTC | TRBD1 | TRBJ1-2 | TRBV27 | once
CASRMDRVNEKLFF | TGTGCCAGCAGGATGGACAGGGTTAATGAAAAACTGTTTTTT | TRBD1 | TRBJ1-4 | TRBV28 | many
CASSSASGGGVGELFF | TGTGCCAGCAGCTCCGCTAGCGGGGGGGGCGTCGGGGAGCTGTTTTTT | TRBD2 | TRBJ2-2 | TRBV7-8 | NA
CASSQVPGVANEQYF | TGTGCCAGCAGCCAAGTTCCGGGAGTAGCTAACGAGCAGTACTTC | NA | TRBJ2-7 | TRBV3-1/TRBV3-2 | NA
CASISKGGKLKEKLFF | TGCGCCAGCATATCAAAAGGGGGCAAGTTGAAGGAAAAACTGTTTTTT | TRBD1 | TRBJ1-4 | TRBV10-1 | NA
CASSPRVAYGYTF | TGTGCCAGCAGCCCCAGGGTCGCCTATGGCTACACCTTC | NA | TRBJ1-2 | TRBV5-6 | few
CAWSGVGSTGELFF | TGTGCCTGGAGTGGGGTCGGGAGCACCGGGGAGCTGTTTTTT | NA | TRBJ2-2 | TRBV30 | NA
CATSRGYLGSPLHF | TGTGCCACCAGCAGAGGGTATTTGGGCTCACCCCTCCACTTT | NA | TRBJ1-6 | TRBV15 | NA
CASSPLAGGSYEQYF | TGTGCCAGCAGCCCCCTAGCGGGGGGCTCCTACGAGCAGTACTTC | TRBD2 | TRBJ2-7 | TRBV7-2 | NA
CASRMGQGHTIYF | TGTGCCAGCAGGATGGGACAGGGACACACCATATATTTT | TRBD1 | TRBJ1-3 | TRBV6-6 | NA
CASRDGLLNTDTQYF | TGTGCCAGCAGGGATGGACTCCTCAACACAGATACGCAGTATTTT | NA | TRBJ2-3 | TRBV2 | NA
CASSNSHSGNTIYF | TGTGCCAGCAGTAACAGCCACTCTGGAAACACCATATATTTT | NA | TRBJ1-3 | TRBV28 | NA
CSVATANTEAFF | TGCAGCGTTGCGACAGCCAACACTGAAGCTTTCTTT | NA | TRBJ1-1 | TRBV29-1 | NA
CASSVGQQPSYNEQFF | TGTGCCAGCAGCGTAGGACAACAGCCGTCCTACAATGAGCAGTTCTTC | NA | TRBJ2-1 | TRBV9 | NA
CATSRDVPQGPFF | TGTGCCACCAGCAGAGATGTCCCACAGGGTCCTTTCTTT | NA | TRBJ1-1 | TRBV15 | NA
CASSLSQGDRPYEQYF | TGTGCCAGCAGTTTATCCCAAGGGGATCGCCCCTACGAGCAGTACTTC | NA | TRBJ2-7 | TRBV27 | NA
CAWSVVGSGYTF | TGTGCCTGGAGTGTTGTCGGTTCGGGCTACACCTTC | NA | TRBJ1-2 | TRBV30 | NA
CAWRTDRGTGEQYF | TGTGCCTGGAGAACCGACAGGGGGACGGGAGAGCAGTACTTC | TRBD1 | TRBJ2-7 | TRBV30 | once
CASSRATSGNHGAGYNEQFF | TGTGCCAGCAGCCGAGCGACTAGCGGGAACCATGGGGCCGGCTACAATGAGCAGTTCTTC | TRBD2 | TRBJ2-1 | TRBV7-8 | NA
CASSSRQRTEAFF | TGTGCCAGTAGTTCCAGACAGAGAACTGAAGCTTTCTTT | NA | TRBJ1-1 | TRBV19 | NA
CASSFDRGNEKLFF | TGTGCCAGCAGCTTTGACAGGGGCAATGAAAAACTGTTTTTT | TRBD1 | TRBJ1-4 | TRBV7-2 | NA
CASSWGTSGRAENEQFF | TGTGCCAGCAGTTGGGGGACTAGCGGGAGGGCCGAGAATGAGCAGTTCTTC | TRBD2 | TRBJ2-1 | TRBV27 | NA
CASSLTGHGYTF | TGTGCCAGCAGTTTGACAGGGCACGGCTACACCTTC | TRBD1 | TRBJ1-2 | TRBV6-5 | NA
CAWSRTANNEKLFF | TGTGCCTGGAGTAGGACAGCGAACAATGAAAAACTGTTTTTT | NA | TRBJ1-4 | TRBV30 | NA
CASSLGPDRGQEGTDYGYTF | TGTGCCAGCAGCTTGGGCCCTGACAGGGGTCAAGAGGGAACTGATTATGGCTACACCTTC | TRBD1 | TRBJ1-2 | TRBV5-5 | NA
CASSRIPLDRGSEKLFF | TGTGCCAGCAGCCGTATACCCCTGGACAGGGGTTCTGAAAAACTGTTTTTT | TRBD1 | TRBJ1-4 | TRBV7-2 | once
CASTINSPRNYGYTF | TGTGCCAGCACCATTAACAGTCCCCGTAACTATGGCTACACCTTC | NA | TRBJ1-2 | TRBV7-9 | NA
CATSRDRGGGEQFF | TGTGCCACCAGCAGAGATCGCGGGGGTGGTGAGCAGTTCTTC | TRBD2 | TRBJ2-1 | TRBV15 | few
CASSRGDAGNTIYF | TGCGCCAGCAGCCGCGGGGACGCCGGAAACACCATATATTTT | NA | TRBJ1-3 | TRBV5-1 | NA
CASSIDKNTEAFF | TGTGCCAGTAGTATAGACAAGAACACTGAAGCTTTCTTT | NA | TRBJ1-1 | TRBV19 | NA
CASSLSGYNSPLHF | TGTGCCAGCAGCTTATCGGGCTATAATTCACCCCTCCACTTT | NA | TRBJ1-6 | TRBV7-8 | NA
CAWSPITGWVGNTIYF | TGTGCCTGGAGTCCCATCACAGGGTGGGTGGGAAACACCATATATTTT | NA | TRBJ1-3 | TRBV30 | NA
CASKPLKRDYGYTF | TGTGCCAGCAAGCCGTTAAAGAGGGACTATGGCTACACCTTC | NA | TRBJ1-2 | TRBV28 | NA
CASRVDRVVTEAFF | TGTGCCAGCAGGGTAGACAGGGTGGTCACTGAAGCTTTCTTT | TRBD1 | TRBJ1-1 | TRBV6-5 | few
CASSSYSGGRGELFF | TGTGCCAGCAGCTCATACTCAGGGGGGAGAGGGGAGCTGTTTTTT | NA | TRBJ2-2 | TRBV11-3 | NA
CATSRDRSYEQYF | TGTGCCACCAGCAGAGATCGCAGCTACGAGCAGTACTTC | NA | TRBJ2-7 | TRBV15 | few
CASSIISGGPGSPLHF | TGTGCCAGTAGTATAATATCAGGGGGCCCGGGGTCACCCCTCCACTTT | TRBD1 | TRBJ1-6 | TRBV19 | once
CASSPGTSGNEQFF | TGTGCCAGCAGCCCCGGGACTAGCGGAAATGAGCAGTTCTTC | TRBD2 | TRBJ2-1 | TRBV7-3 | NA
CASMTAAGAFF | TGCGCCAGCATGACTGCGGCTGGAGCTTTCTTT | NA | TRBJ1-1 | TRBV5-1 | NA
CASSYRQGNNGYTF | TGTGCCAGCAGTTATCGACAGGGTAACAATGGCTACACCTTC | TRBD1 | TRBJ1-2 | TRBV5-8 | NA
CASSLGQGIGYEQYF | TGTGCCAGCAGCTTGGGCCAGGGGATAGGTTACGAGCAGTACTTC | NA | TRBJ2-7 | TRBV7-2 | NA
CASSSGTSGVTDTQYF | TGTGCCAGCAGCTCCGGGACTAGCGGAGTCACAGATACGCAGTATTTT | TRBD2 | TRBJ2-3 | TRBV7-9 | NA
CASSLRADEAFF | TGTGCCAGCAGTTTACGAGCTGATGAAGCTTTCTTT | NA | TRBJ1-1 | TRBV27 | NA
CASTQDGTVPSLGYTF | TGTGCCAGCACCCAAGATGGGACAGTCCCTTCGCTTGGCTACACCTTC | TRBD1 | TRBJ1-2 | TRBV13 | NA
CASSYSTGGNTIYF | TGTGCCAGCAGTTACTCGACAGGGGGAAACACCATATATTTT | TRBD1 | TRBJ1-3 | TRBV6-6 | once
CASSRGPGSPLHF | TGTGCCAGCAGTCGCGGACCGGGGTCACCCCTCCACTTT | NA | TRBJ1-6 | TRBV6-5 | NA
CSALGLAGPTDTQYF | TGCAGCGCCCTTGGACTAGCGGGGCCCACAGATACGCAGTATTTT | TRBD2 | TRBJ2-3 | TRBV29-1 | once